The 20 T cell receptor beta chains below all came from one sample that was sequenced in a study of blood T cell repertoires in COVID-19. The protocol was immunoSEQ multiplex PCR, while the TCRdb copy is restricted to in-frame clones and leaves out a portion. This sample yields around 100,000 clones, of which over 75% are seen a single time; 6.5% to 8% belongs to the top ten. The sequencing input was peripheral blood. Receptors were obtained from a man under 40 in a cohort sampled during active COVID-19.

This sequence joins TRBV30 and TRBJ2-2, with no clear D. Trimming pared 2 bases from V and 8 bases from J, leaving 6 bases between. CDR3 length: 11 residues. From germline, CDR1 is GTSNPN and CDR2 SVGIG (reference sequence). The CDR3 nucleotides read TGTGCCTGGAGTAGTCGGGGGGAGCTGTTTTTT. Its protein is CAWSSRGELFF.

The chain is built from TRBV5-1 and TRBJ1-2; D may be TRBD1 (5 bases). Trimming shortened V by 0 bases and J by 1 base, and 13 bases separated the two germline ends. This CDR3 region has 16 residues. Germline CDR1 reads SGHRS; CDR2 reads YFSETQ. As DNA, the CDR3 is TGCGCCAGCAGCTTGGGAGCGGGGACGGTTAACTATGGCTACACCTTC. The encoded protein is CASSLGAGTVNYGYTF.

The chain couples TRBV28 to TRBJ1-6, with D possibly being TRBD1 (5 bases). Germline loops: CDR1 MDHEN, CDR2 SYDVKM. V was clipped by 4 bases and J by 5 bases, with 15 bases between them. The CDR3 contains 16 residues. The CDR3 sequence: CASSSVGVMNNSPLHF. In DNA, the CDR3 is TGTGCCAGCAGTTCAGTAGGGGTGATGAATAATTCACCCCTCCACTTT.

The genes are TRBV6-7 and TRBJ2-7, with 7 bases fitting TRBD2. Being an ORF, TRBV6-7 has a function that is uncertain. The CDR3 consists of 15 residues. Unmatched junction bases numbered 13, after V lost 5 bases and J lost 6 bases. The CDR3 DNA follows: TGTGCCAGCAGTAAGAGCGGGGTAACATTTGGCGAGCAGTACTTC. Amino acids: CASSKSGVTFGEQYF.

The J gene is TRBJ2-2, the V gene TRBV7-8, with a tentative D call TRBD1 (5 bases). The ends were cut back, 1 base at V and 5 bases at J, with 14 bases in the middle. CDR1 and CDR2 (germline): SGHVS, FQNEAQ. CDR3 length: 16 amino acids. The CDR3, as DNA: TGTGCCAGCAGCTTAGGTCAGGGTTTCAGTACCGGGGAGCTGTTTTTT. Its protein is CASSLGQGFSTGELFF.

The chain has TRBV13 and TRBJ1-6; tentative D call: TRBD1 (5 bases). The ends were cut back, 6 bases at V and 10 bases at J, with 10 bases in the middle. The CDR3 loop spans 12 amino acids. From germline, CDR1 is PRHDT and CDR2 FYEKMQ (reference sequence). The CDR3 nucleotides read TGTGCCAGCAGAGGGGTCGAGTCACCCCTCCACTTT. Translating it yields CASRGVESPLHF.

The V and J genes are TRBV7-2 and TRBJ1-3, with D perhaps TRBD1 (6 bases). Germline values: CDR1 SGHTA, CDR2 FQGNSA. CDR3 length: 16 amino acids. Trimming left V 0 bases short and J 0 bases short, with 9 bases between. CDR3 nucleotides: TGTGCCAGCAGCTTAGCCTTGACAGGCTCTGGAAACACCATATATTTT. As protein: CASSLALTGSGNTIYF.

The chain employs TRBV7-9 and TRBJ1-6; 11 bases fit TRBD1. The CDR3 is 13 residues long. V shed 5 bases and J 12 bases; nucleotides not matched to a gene: 3. Germline V lookup: CDR1 SEHNR, CDR2 FQNEAQ (reference sequence). The CDR3 region has the DNA TGTGCCAGCAGCGGGACAGGGGGGTTACCCCTCCACTTT. Amino acids: CASSGTGGLPLHF.

The CDR3 sequence: CASSPQGPQHF. In nucleotides, the CDR3 is TGTGCCAGCAGCCCCCAGGGACCCCAGCATTTT. The rearrangement links TRBV28 to TRBJ1-5, with D possibly matching TRBD1 (5 bases). The CDR3 consists of 11 residues. Germline CDR1 reads MDHEN; CDR2 reads SYDVKM. The V end lost 6 bases, the J end lost 10 bases, and 10 bases lay between the germline ends.

The chain links TRBV2 to TRBJ2-2; no reliable D call. The CDR3 covers 14 residues. The ends were cut back, 4 bases at V and 0 bases at J, with 6 bases in the middle. Germline CDR1 and CDR2: SNHLY and FYNNEI. CDR3 protein: CASSVASNTGELFF. In nucleotides, the CDR3 is TGTGCCAGCAGTGTAGCCTCGAACACCGGGGAGCTGTTTTTT.

V usage is TRBV19 and J usage is TRBJ1-5, with D possibly being TRBD1 (5 bases). V lost 4 bases and J 3 bases, leaving 22 bases between the germline ends. The CDR3 is made up of 18 amino acids. From germline, CDR1 is LNHDA and CDR2 SQIVND (reference sequence). The CDR3 here is CASSTYMRQFSNNQPQHF. Written as DNA, the CDR3 is TGTGCCAGTAGTACCTACATGAGACAGTTCTCTAACAATCAGCCCCAGCATTTT.

The gene calls are TRBV2 and TRBJ2-3; a weak D match, TRBD2 (6 bases). Germline-derived CDR1 and CDR2 are SNHLY and FYNNEI. V lost 1 base, J lost 1 base, and 6 bases lay in between. This CDR3 spans 14 amino acids. The CDR3 bases are TGTGCCAGCAGTGAAGGGGGGGGCACAGATACGCAGTATTTT. This codes for CASSEGGGTDTQYF.

V usage is TRBV5-6 and J usage is TRBJ2-3, with TRBD1 matching 7 bases. J gave up 2 bases and V 4 bases, and 7 bases lay outside the gene matches. The CDR3 loop spans 15 amino acids. Germline V CDR1 and CDR2: SGHDT, YYEEEE. In nucleotides, the CDR3 is TGTGCCAGCAGCGCCGGGACAGATCTCACAGATACGCAGTATTTT. Translation gives CASSAGTDLTDTQYF.

The genes are TRBV18 and TRBJ1-1, with a weak D call TRBD1 (6 bases). Per germline, CDR1 KGHSH and CDR2 LQKENI. Trimming left V 2 bases short and J 3 bases short, with 7 bases between. This CDR3 comprises 13 residues. CDR3: CASSPNRDTEAFF. The DNA for the CDR3 is TGTGCCAGCTCACCAAACAGGGACACTGAAGCTTTCTTT.

This chain links TRBV18 with TRBJ1-6; 8 bases align to TRBD1. The ends lost 3 bases at V and 10 bases at J; junction bases unmatched: 20. Germline V gives CDR1 KGHSH, CDR2 LQKENI. The CDR3 extends over 19 amino acids. CDR3 sequence: CASSPLEGSGGLLGSPLHF. CDR3 nucleotides: TGTGCCAGCTCACCGCTAGAGGGGTCAGGGGGCCTCCTTGGGTCACCCCTCCACTTT.

V gene TRBV30 combines with J gene TRBJ2-3, with TRBD2 identical over 11 bases. Germline values: CDR1 GTSNPN, CDR2 SVGIG (reference sequence). The CDR3 is made up of 16 amino acids. V shed 1 base, J shed 4 bases, and the junction held 7 bases outside the gene matches. The CDR3 DNA reads TGTGCCTGGAGTGAGGGGACTAGCGGAATCGCAGATACGCAGTATTTT. Encoded protein: CAWSEGTSGIADTQYF.

This clone was detected ten times or more. This rearrangement joins TRBV2 to TRBJ2-7, with D perhaps matching TRBD1 (6 bases). Germline CDR1 and CDR2: SNHLY and FYNNEI. With 2 bases removed from V and 9 bases from J, the gap between germline ends came to 23 bases. CDR3 length: 16 amino acids. The DNA for the CDR3 is TGTGCCAGCAGTGAATTGTGGGGGACAACCTTACGTGTGCAGTACTTC. It yields the protein CASSELWGTTLRVQYF.

The V and J genes are TRBV24-1 and TRBJ2-3; TRBD2 agrees at 10 bases. Germline V CDR1 and CDR2: KGHDR, SFDVKD. J was trimmed by 6 bases and V by 6 bases; bases with no gene match: 5. This CDR3 is 14 amino acids long. The CDR3 sequence is CATSISGGDDTQYF. DNA of the CDR3: TGTGCCACCAGTATCAGCGGGGGGGACGATACGCAGTATTTT.

The chain has TRBV5-1 and TRBJ1-6; D possibly corresponds to TRBD1 (5 bases). The germline CDR1 and CDR2 sequences are SGHRS and YFSETQ. The CDR3 has 16 residues. The V end was cut by 4 bases, the J end by 1 base, with 12 bases between. Written as DNA, the CDR3 is TGCGCCAGCAGCCCCCGGGGGGTGTCCTATAATTCACCCCTCCACTTT. Its translation is CASSPRGVSYNSPLHF.

This clone is a singleton in its sample. The chain links TRBV15 to TRBJ2-1; the match to TRBD2 covers 8 bases. Unmatched junction bases numbered 6, after V lost 0 bases and J lost 5 bases. CDR1 and CDR2 (germline): LNHNV, YYDKDF (reference sequence). The CDR3 is 16 amino acids. CDR3 protein: CATSRDRGRGDNEQFF. The CDR3 nucleotides are TGTGCCACCAGCAGAGATCGCGGGCGGGGGGACAATGAGCAGTTCTTC. Full variable domain (rest looked up from reference TRBV15 and TRBJ2-1): DAMVIQNPRYQVTQFGKPVTLSCSQTLNHNVMYWYQQKSSQAPKLLFHYYDKDFNNEADTPDNFQSRRPNTSFCFLDIRSPGLGDTAMYLCATSRDRGRGDNEQFFGPGTRLTVL.